The text below deals with one T cell receptor beta chain. This entry belongs to a study of blood T cell repertoires in COVID-19. Study background: Material from acute and convalescent COVID-19 was sourced from the United States, Italy and Spain.

Per the authors' pipeline: Amplification of reference gene primers provided the estimated nucleated cell counts. Data came from immunoSEQ multiplex PCR; TCRdb stores just in-frame clones and leaves some out. V, J and clone size were drawn from that table, and D and trimming were deduced from the DNA. The sample consists of tens of thousands of clones, 80% to 85% of them appearing once. Germline V gene data show CDR1 as LGHNA and CDR2 as YNFKEQ. The CDR3 spans 14 residues. V lost 6 bases to trimming and J lost 5 bases; unmatched junction nucleotides: 7. V and J are TRBV4-2 and TRBJ2-7, with 10 positions matching TRBD2. Sequenced: peripheral blood. The TCR originated in a woman aged 55-69 years with acute or convalescent COVID-19. The CDR3 DNA sequence: TGTGCCAGCAGTTCATCAGCGGGGGGGAACGAGCAGTACTTC. This gives the protein CASSSSAGGNEQYF.